This is a list of T cell receptor beta chains from one sample in a study of OX40 agonist ivuxolimab in advanced cancers. Here immunoSEQ multiplex PCR was the method, and the copy in TCRdb shows in-frame clones only, minus some. The data show fewer than 45,000 clones, 89% seen once. The material sequenced was CD4+ or CD8+ T cells sorted from blood, taken in a trial of the OX40 agonist ivuxolimab. These receptors were collected from an adult with an advanced solid tumor such as melanoma, head and neck, liver or kidney cancer. Each CDR3 is given with its conserved first and last residue. A D gene is named only where the DNA matches it firmly. Not all rows give a size; the values are once, few, many and, for expanded clones, a class.

TRBV10-3	NA	NA	12	TRBJ2-3	CAISGPVEAQYF	TGTGCCATCAGTGGGCCTGTTGAGGCGCAGTATTTT
TRBV19	NA	NA	16	TRBJ1-3	CASSIARRVSGNTIYF	TGTGCCAGTAGTATAGCCCGCAGGGTTTCTGGAAACACCATATATTTT
TRBV30	TRBD2	NA	12	TRBJ2-2	CAWTLAGGGLFF	TGTGCCTGGACCCTAGCGGGGGGAGGGCTGTTTTTT
TRBV5-1	NA	NA	14	TRBJ2-5	CASSFGPLEETQYF	TGCGCCAGCAGCTTTGGCCCCCTCGAGGAGACCCAGTACTTC
TRBV7-2	NA	NA	15	TRBJ2-2	CASSLVFGNTGELFF	TGTGCCAGCAGCTTAGTATTTGGAAACACCGGGGAGCTGTTTTTT
TRBV19	NA	once	14	TRBJ1-1	CASSIQSLNTEAFF	TGTGCCAGTAGTATACAGAGCCTGAACACTGAAGCTTTCTTT
TRBV28	TRBD1	few	15	TRBJ1-5	CASTPGTGYRRPQHF	TGTGCCAGCACTCCCGGGACAGGCTATAGGCGGCCCCAGCATTTT
TRBV7-2	TRBD1	NA	15	TRBJ2-1	CASREQDRDQNEQFF	TGTGCCAGCAGAGAACAAGACAGGGACCAGAATGAGCAGTTCTTC
TRBV7-9	NA	NA	13	TRBJ1-1	CASSQQVNTEAFF	TGTGCCAGCAGTCAACAGGTGAACACTGAAGCTTTCTTT
TRBV10-3	NA	NA	12	TRBJ1-1	CAISSADTEAFF	TGTGCCATCAGTTCGGCGGACACTGAAGCTTTCTTT
TRBV11-2	NA	NA	13	TRBJ2-5	CASSLDSQETQYF	TGTGCCAGCAGCTTAGACTCCCAAGAGACCCAGTACTTC
TRBV5-1	TRBD2	NA	14	TRBJ2-5	CASSLAGGIETQYF	TGCGCCAGCAGCTTAGCGGGGGGTATAGAGACCCAGTACTTC
TRBV7-9	NA	NA	13	TRBJ1-1	CASSLERASRAFF	TGTGCCAGCAGCTTAGAGCGCGCGTCTAGGGCTTTCTTT
TRBV6-5	NA	NA	16	TRBJ1-1	CASSYSRLGPETEAFF	TGTGCCAGCAGTTACTCAAGATTAGGGCCGGAAACTGAAGCTTTCTTT
TRBV7-9	NA	NA	15	TRBJ1-2	CASSHRDSRGYGYTF	TGTGCCAGCAGCCACCGGGACTCCCGAGGGTATGGCTACACCTTC
TRBV4-1	TRBD2	NA	17	TRBJ2-1	CASSHFSTSGGFNEQFF	TGCGCCAGCAGCCACTTTTCGACTAGCGGGGGGTTCAATGAGCAGTTCTTC
TRBV7-8	NA	NA	16	TRBJ1-5	CASSLIERNSNQPQHF	TGTGCCAGCAGCTTAATTGAACGGAATAGCAATCAGCCCCAGCATTTT
TRBV7-9	TRBD1	NA	15	TRBJ1-2	CASSPSDRDHYGYTF	TGTGCCAGCAGCCCTTCGGACAGGGATCACTATGGCTACACCTTC
TRBV5-1	NA	NA	13	TRBJ2-5	CASSLGFQETQYF	TGCGCCAGCAGCTTGGGGTTTCAAGAGACCCAGTACTTC
TRBV7-2	TRBD1	NA	14	TRBJ2-3	CASSRDRVTDTQYF	TGTGCCAGCAGCCGGGACAGGGTCACAGATACGCAGTATTTT
TRBV7-2	NA	NA	13	TRBJ1-2	CASSLSTSGGYTF	TGTGCCAGCAGCTTATCGACCTCGGGTGGCTACACCTTC
TRBV19	NA	few	15	TRBJ1-6	CASRRGVSWNSPLHF	TGTGCCAGTAGGCGAGGGGTTAGTTGGAATTCACCCCTCCACTTT
TRBV19	TRBD2	NA	13	TRBJ2-5	CASKLAGEETQYF	TGTGCCAGCAAACTAGCGGGGGAAGAGACCCAGTACTTC
TRBV7-6	NA	NA	16	TRBJ2-7	CASSPQTFGGTYEQYF	TGTGCCAGCAGCCCCCAAACATTCGGCGGAACCTACGAGCAGTACTTC
TRBV5-4	NA	NA	14	TRBJ1-1	CASSLEGDYTEAFF	TGTGCCAGCAGCTTGGAAGGGGATTACACTGAAGCTTTCTTT
TRBV7-2	NA	NA	12	TRBJ1-1	CASSFRYTEAFF	TGTGCCAGCAGCTTTCGGTACACTGAAGCTTTCTTT
TRBV7-6	NA	NA	13	TRBJ1-1	CASSFGRFTEAFF	TGTGCCAGCAGCTTCGGACGGTTCACTGAAGCTTTCTTT
TRBV25-1	NA	NA	15	TRBJ1-6	CASSEHRPQNSPLHF	TGTGCCAGCAGTGAACACAGACCACAAAATTCACCCCTCCACTTT
TRBV2	TRBD2	NA	16	TRBJ2-3	CASRGGLARYTDTQYF	TGTGCCAGCAGGGGAGGACTAGCGCGATACACAGATACGCAGTATTTT
TRBV6-5	TRBD1	NA	14	TRBJ2-5	CASSSGQGKVAQYF	TGTGCCAGCAGCTCAGGACAGGGAAAGGTTGCCCAGTACTTC
TRBV4-2	NA	NA	17	TRBJ2-6	CASSQDGVGSGANVLTF	TGTGCCAGCAGCCAGGATGGGGTGGGTTCTGGGGCCAACGTCCTGACTTTC
TRBV5-1	TRBD1	NA	14	TRBJ1-6	CASSLDRGNSPLHF	TGCGCCAGCAGCTTGGACAGGGGGAATTCACCCCTCCACTTT
TRBV9	NA	NA	16	TRBJ1-3	CASTLGGGSGGNTIYF	TGTGCCAGCACCCTCGGAGGGGGGTCGGGAGGAAACACCATATATTTT
TRBV28	TRBD1	NA	15	TRBJ1-1	CASTKDRAYDTEAFF	TGTGCCAGCACCAAGGACAGGGCGTATGACACTGAAGCTTTCTTT
TRBV7-3	NA	NA	17	TRBJ1-2	CASSLTTREDTNYGYTF	TGTGCCAGCAGCTTAACGACCAGGGAGGATACTAACTATGGCTACACCTTC
TRBV5-6	NA	once	14	TRBJ2-7	CASSLGLRVYEQYF	TGTGCCAGCAGCTTGGGACTAAGGGTCTACGAGCAGTACTTC
TRBV5-1	TRBD1	NA	14	TRBJ1-3	CASSFQGAENTIYF	TGCGCCAGCAGCTTCCAGGGGGCGGAGAACACCATATATTTT
TRBV5-1	TRBD2	NA	15	TRBJ2-1	CASSLMASGGNEQFF	TGCGCCAGCAGCTTGATGGCTAGCGGGGGCAATGAGCAGTTCTTC
TRBV27	NA	few	14	TRBJ1-1	CASSRTPSNTEAFF	TGTGCCAGCAGTCGAACACCCAGTAACACTGAAGCTTTCTTT
TRBV6-6	NA	NA	12	TRBJ1-2	CASSGRDGGYTF	TGTGCCAGCAGCGGCCGGGACGGTGGCTACACCTTC